This T cell receptor beta chain stems from a study of blood T cell repertoires in COVID-19. Study background: PBMCs, B-cell-depleted T cells, or T cells were the source of the cDNA or gDNA that made up the material.

V lost 3 bases, J lost 0 bases, and 5 bases lay in between. Germline V lookup: CDR1 SQVTM, CDR2 ANQGSEA. The CDR3 has 12 amino acids. Measured with immunoSEQ multiplex PCR; TCRdb has only the in-frame clones, and not every one. The table includes tens of thousands of clones, about 87% detected once. This clone was observed a single time. Sample: peripheral blood. This sequence originates from a human donor in a cohort sampled during active COVID-19. This chain links TRBV29-1 with TRBJ1-1; D unclear. The CDR3 region has the DNA TGCAGCGTTGACGTCGTGAACACTGAAGCTTTCTTT. Its protein product is CSVDVVNTEAFF. The full variable domain, rest sourced from reference TRBV29-1 and TRBJ1-1, is SAVISQKPSRDICQRGTSLTIQCQVDSQVTMMFWYRQQPGQSLTLIATANQGSEATYESGFVIDKFPISRPNLTFSTLTVSNMSPEDSSIYLCSVDVVNTEAFFGQGTRLTVV.